The T cell receptor beta chain described here comes from a study of blood T cell repertoires in COVID-19. Source study methods: Estimation of nucleated cell counts relied on the amplification of reference gene primers. This table comes from immunoSEQ multiplex PCR, and its TCRdb copy is limited to in-frame clones, with some not included. D and trimming come from the DNA, and the V and J calls and clone size come from that table. The sample holds about 300,000 clones; under 90% are singletons and the top ten take about 1.8%. This clone was found once. This study enrolled people aged about 18 to 90 from about 26 US geographic areas. The V end was cut by 4 bases, the J end by 0 bases, with 10 bases between. The CDR3 has 15 residues. Germline V gene data show CDR1 as MNHEY and CDR2 as SVGAGI.

The source of this sequence is a middle-aged woman who had recovered from COVID-19. The chain has TRBV6-5 and TRBJ1-3; D is ambiguous. The sample was PBMCs or T cells enriched from blood (not recorded which). CDR3 sequence reads: CASSLQIPSGNTIYF. CDR3 nucleotide sequence: TGTGCCAGCAGTTTACAGATCCCCTCTGGAAACACCATATATTTT.